The 3 T cell receptor beta chains below were found in one sample sequenced in a study of T cells in Graves' hyperthyroidism and ophthalmopathy (dated by TCRdb to the late 2010s). The library was built by means of multiplex PCR. Sequenced using an Illumina HiSeq 2000. TCR beta CDR3 regions were amplified from RNA transcripts. The TCR CDR3 was subjected to a first round of RT-PCR using the HTBI primer set and the Qiagen OneStep RT-PCR kit. TCRdb trimmed public reads at Q25 via fastp, called clones via MiXCR and kept in-frame beta chains. Every distinct CDR3 protein forms one entry, paired with its most common genes and DNA. The sample table holds 200,000 to 250,000 distinct CDR3 sequences, of which approximately 25% were seen once. Around 40% of the sample rests with the top ten. The sample was blood. The receptors originated from a woman in her thirties or forties with Graves' ophthalmopathy.

There are many counts of this clonotype. This chain joins TRBV4-1 and TRBJ1-3; D remains ambiguous. This CDR3 has 15 amino acids. V shed 4 bases and J shed 7 bases, with 17 bases lying between them. CDR1 is MGHRA, CDR2 YSYEKL, per germline. Here the CDR3 DNA reads TGCGCCAGCAGCCCCATATGGCCGACCGAGAACACCATATATTTT. Its translation: CASSPIWPTENTIYF.

This clonotype was observed at least ten times. The V call is TRBV11-2, the J call TRBJ1-6; D is uncertain. Germline V gives CDR1 SGHAT, CDR2 FQNNGV. V gave up 4 bases and J gave up 13 bases, with 8 bases separating them. This CDR3 comprises 11 residues. The CDR3 reads CASSSSSPLHF. CDR3 DNA: TGTGCCAGCAGCTCCTCATCTCCCCTCCACTTT.

This clonotype showed up many times. V and J are TRBV4-2 and TRBJ1-6; TRBD1 matches at 8 bases. The CDR3 has 17 amino acids. Looked up from germline, CDR1 is LGHNA and CDR2 is YNFKEQ. V was pared by 0 bases and J by 3 bases, with 4 bases of the junction left unmatched. CDR3 in DNA: TGTGCCAGCAGCCAAGATCCGACAGGGGTCTATAATTCACCCCTCCACTTT. Its translation: CASSQDPTGVYNSPLHF.